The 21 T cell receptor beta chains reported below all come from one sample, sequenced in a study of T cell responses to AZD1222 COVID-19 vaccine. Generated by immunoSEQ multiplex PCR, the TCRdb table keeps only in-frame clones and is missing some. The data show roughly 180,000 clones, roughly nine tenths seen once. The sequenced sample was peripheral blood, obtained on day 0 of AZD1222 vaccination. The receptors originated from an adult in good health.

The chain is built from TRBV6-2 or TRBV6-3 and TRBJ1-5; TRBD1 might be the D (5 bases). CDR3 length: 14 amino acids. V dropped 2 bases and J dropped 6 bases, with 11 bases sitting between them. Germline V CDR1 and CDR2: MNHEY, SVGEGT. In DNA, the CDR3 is TGTGCCAGCAGTTACATAGGGGCCCGTCAGCCCCAGCATTTT. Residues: CASSYIGARQPQHF.

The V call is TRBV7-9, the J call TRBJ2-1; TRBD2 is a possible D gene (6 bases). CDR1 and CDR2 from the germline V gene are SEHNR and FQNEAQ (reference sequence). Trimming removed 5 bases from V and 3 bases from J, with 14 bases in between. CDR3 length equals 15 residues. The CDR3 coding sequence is TGTGCCAGCAGCCCACGGACTAACCTCTACAATGAGCAGTTCTTC. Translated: CASSPRTNLYNEQFF.

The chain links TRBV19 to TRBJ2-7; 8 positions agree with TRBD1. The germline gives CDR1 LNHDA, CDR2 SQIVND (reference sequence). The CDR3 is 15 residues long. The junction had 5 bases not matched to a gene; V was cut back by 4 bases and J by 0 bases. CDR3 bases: TGTGCCAGTAGTACGACGACAGGGGCCTCCTACGAGCAGTACTTC. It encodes CASSTTTGASYEQYF.

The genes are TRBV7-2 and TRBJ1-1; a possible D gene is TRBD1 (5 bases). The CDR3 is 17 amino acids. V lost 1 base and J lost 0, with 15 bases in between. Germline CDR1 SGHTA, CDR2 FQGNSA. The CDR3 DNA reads TGTGCCAGCAGCTTAGTAGGCGGGACTCGCATGAACACTGAAGCTTTCTTT. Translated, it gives CASSLVGGTRMNTEAFF.

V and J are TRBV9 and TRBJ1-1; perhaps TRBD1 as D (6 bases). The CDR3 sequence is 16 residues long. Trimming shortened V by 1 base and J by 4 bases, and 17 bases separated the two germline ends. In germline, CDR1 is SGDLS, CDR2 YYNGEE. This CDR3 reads CASSVFPRGKGTEAFF. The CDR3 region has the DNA TGTGCCAGCAGCGTATTTCCCAGGGGCAAGGGCACTGAAGCTTTCTTT.

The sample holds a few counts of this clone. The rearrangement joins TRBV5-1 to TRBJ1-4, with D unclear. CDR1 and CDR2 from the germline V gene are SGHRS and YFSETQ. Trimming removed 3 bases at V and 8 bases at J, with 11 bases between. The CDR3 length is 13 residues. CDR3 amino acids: CASSYPDGEKLFF. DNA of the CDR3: TGCGCCAGCAGCTACCCGGACGGGGAAAAACTGTTTTTT.

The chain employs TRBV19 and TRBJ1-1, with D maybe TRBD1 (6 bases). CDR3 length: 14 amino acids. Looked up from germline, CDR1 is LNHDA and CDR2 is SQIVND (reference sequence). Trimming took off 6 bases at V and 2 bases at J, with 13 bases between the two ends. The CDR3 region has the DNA TGTGCCAGTAGCTTACAGGGAGCTAACACTGAAGCTTTCTTT. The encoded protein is CASSLQGANTEAFF.

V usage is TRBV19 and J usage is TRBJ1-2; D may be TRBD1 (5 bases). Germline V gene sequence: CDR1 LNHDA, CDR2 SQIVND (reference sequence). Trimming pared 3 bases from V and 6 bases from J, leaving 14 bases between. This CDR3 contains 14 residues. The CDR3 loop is CASSIAGKGNGYTF. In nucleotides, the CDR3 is TGTGCCAGTAGTATCGCGGGAAAGGGGAATGGCTACACCTTC.

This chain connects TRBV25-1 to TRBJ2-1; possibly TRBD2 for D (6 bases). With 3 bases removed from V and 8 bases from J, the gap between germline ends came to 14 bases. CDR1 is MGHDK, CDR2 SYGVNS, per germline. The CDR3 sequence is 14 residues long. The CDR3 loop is CASSESWGEDEQFF. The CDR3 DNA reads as TGTGCCAGCAGTGAGTCCTGGGGGGAGGATGAGCAGTTCTTC.

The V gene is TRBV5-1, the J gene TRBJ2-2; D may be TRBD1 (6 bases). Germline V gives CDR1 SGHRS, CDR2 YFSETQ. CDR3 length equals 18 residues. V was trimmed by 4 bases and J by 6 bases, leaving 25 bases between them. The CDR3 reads CASSPSQGTITDAGELFF. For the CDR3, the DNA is TGCGCCAGCAGCCCGAGTCAGGGGACGATCACGGACGCCGGGGAGCTGTTTTTT. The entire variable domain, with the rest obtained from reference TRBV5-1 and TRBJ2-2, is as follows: KAGVTQTPRYLIKTRGQQVTLSCSPISGHRSVSWYQQTPGQGLQFLFEYFSETQRNKGNFPGRFSGRQFSNSRSEMNVSTLELGDSALYLCASSPSQGTITDAGELFFGEGSRLTVL.

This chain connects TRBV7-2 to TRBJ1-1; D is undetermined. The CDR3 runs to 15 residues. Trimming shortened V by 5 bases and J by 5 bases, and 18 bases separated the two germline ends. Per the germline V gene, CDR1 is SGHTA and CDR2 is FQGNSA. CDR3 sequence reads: CASSPVVQRGTEAFF. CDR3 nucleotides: TGTGCCAGCAGCCCCGTGGTGCAAAGAGGAACTGAAGCTTTCTTT. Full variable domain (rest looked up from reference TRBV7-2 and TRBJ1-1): GAGVSQSPSNKVTEKGKDVELRCDPISGHTALYWYRQSLGQGLEFLIYFQGNSAPDKSGLPSDRFSAERTGGSVSTLTIQRTQQEDSAVYLCASSPVVQRGTEAFFGQGTRLTVV.

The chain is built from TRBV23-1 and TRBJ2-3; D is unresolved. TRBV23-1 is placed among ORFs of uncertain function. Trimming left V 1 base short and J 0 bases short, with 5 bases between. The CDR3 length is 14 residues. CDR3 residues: CASSQFSSTDTQYF. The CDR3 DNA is TGCGCCAGCAGTCAATTCTCCAGCACAGATACGCAGTATTTT.

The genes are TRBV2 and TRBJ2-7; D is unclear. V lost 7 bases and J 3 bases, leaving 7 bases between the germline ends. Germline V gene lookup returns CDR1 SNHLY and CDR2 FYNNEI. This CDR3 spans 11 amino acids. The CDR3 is CASIKDYEQYV. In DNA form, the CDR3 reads TGTGCCAGCATAAAAGACTACGAGCAGTACGTC.

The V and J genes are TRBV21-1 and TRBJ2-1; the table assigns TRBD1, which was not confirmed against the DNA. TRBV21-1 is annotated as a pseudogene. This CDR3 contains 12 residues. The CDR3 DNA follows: TGTGCCAGCAGCACCAACTACAATGAGCAGTTCTTC. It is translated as CASSTNYNEQFF.

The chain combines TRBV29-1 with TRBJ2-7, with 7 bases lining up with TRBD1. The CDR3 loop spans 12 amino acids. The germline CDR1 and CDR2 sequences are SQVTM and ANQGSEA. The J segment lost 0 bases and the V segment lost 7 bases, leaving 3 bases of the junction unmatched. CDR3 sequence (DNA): TGCAGCGCGGGGACAGCCTCCTACGAGCAGTACTTC. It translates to CSAGTASYEQYF.

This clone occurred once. The CDR3 protein is CASDNRIPSETQYF. The CDR3 nucleotides are TGTGCCAGCGACAACAGGATCCCCAGTGAGACCCAGTACTTC. This rearrangement joins TRBV5-8 to TRBJ2-5; a weak D match, TRBD1 (5 bases). With 7 bases removed from V and 5 bases from J, the gap between germline ends came to 18 bases. Germline V gene data show CDR1 as SGHTS and CDR2 as YDEGEE. The length of the CDR3 is 14 residues.

CDR3 loop: CASSQDPASYNEQFF. DNA of the CDR3: TGTGCCAGCAGCCAAGATCCGGCGTCTTACAATGAGCAGTTCTTC. This chain links TRBV3-1 (or the pseudogene TRBV3-2) with TRBJ2-1, with D unclear. This CDR3 contains 15 residues. Germline assignment: CDR1 LGHDT and CDR2 YNNKEL (reference sequence). The V end lost 0 bases, the J end lost 4 bases, and 10 bases lay between the germline ends.

CDR3 nucleotides: TGTGCCAGCAGTTACTCCCCGGACAGTCATGACACTGAAGCTTTCTTT. The encoded protein is CASSYSPDSHDTEAFF. The chain is built from TRBV6-6 and TRBJ1-1, with D possibly TRBD1 on 6 matching bases. V lost 0 bases to trimming and J lost 3 bases, with 14 bases between them. Germline loops: CDR1 MNHNY, CDR2 SVGAGI (reference sequence). The CDR3 runs to 16 residues.

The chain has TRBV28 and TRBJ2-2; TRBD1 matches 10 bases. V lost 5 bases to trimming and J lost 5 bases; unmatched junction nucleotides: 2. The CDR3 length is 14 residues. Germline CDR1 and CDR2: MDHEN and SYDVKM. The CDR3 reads CASSGTGETGELFF. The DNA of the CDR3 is TGTGCCAGCAGTGGGACAGGGGAAACCGGGGAGCTGTTTTTT.

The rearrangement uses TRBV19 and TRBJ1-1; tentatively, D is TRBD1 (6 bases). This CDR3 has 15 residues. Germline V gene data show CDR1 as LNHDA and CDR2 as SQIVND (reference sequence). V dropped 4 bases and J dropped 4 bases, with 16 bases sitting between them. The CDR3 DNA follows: TGTGCCAGTAGTAACCTTCCAGGGGTGGGCACTGAAGCTTTCTTT. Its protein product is CASSNLPGVGTEAFF.

The CDR3 bases are TGTGCCAGCAGCCAGGTGGGATCTGTCGGTGCTTTCTTT. This gives the protein CASSQVGSVGAFF. The J gene is TRBJ1-1, the V gene TRBV3-1 (or the pseudogene TRBV3-2), with D unresolved. V was pared by 3 bases and J by 11 bases, with 16 bases between. CDR3 length: 13 amino acids. CDR1 and CDR2 from the germline V gene are LGHDT and YNNKEL (reference sequence).